The 3 T cell receptor beta chains listed next were all sequenced from one sample in a study of blood T cell repertoires in COVID-19. The table came from immunoSEQ multiplex PCR; TCRdb's copy has only in-frame clones and leaves some out. The sample has about 300,000 clones; about nine tenths are singletons. The sample comprised peripheral blood. These receptors were collected from a woman aged 40 to 50 who had recovered from COVID-19.

The chain combines TRBV10-1 with TRBJ2-7; possible D gene TRBD1, 6 bases. The germline CDR1 and CDR2 sequences are WNHNN and SYGVQD (reference sequence). The V end lost 6 bases, the J end lost 4 bases, and 34 bases lay between the germline ends. The CDR3 extends over 20 amino acids. The CDR3 loop is CASRFLHRDNPLPAFYEQYF. DNA of the CDR3: TGCGCCAGCAGATTCCTACATCGGGACAACCCATTGCCGGCGTTTTACGAGCAGTACTTC.

The CDR3 DNA sequence: TGTGCCAGCAGCTTAGCGGGGGACAGGGCCAACGGGGATGGCTACACCTTC. Residues: CASSLAGDRANGDGYTF. The chain is built from TRBV7-9 and TRBJ1-2; 9 bases match TRBD1. CDR3 length: 17 amino acids. CDR1 is SEHNR and CDR2 is FQNEAQ in the germline V gene (reference sequence). V lost 0 bases, J lost 6 bases, and 11 bases stayed unmatched.

The count of this clone is one. The junction does not match germline at one end; this may be a read error. V is TRBV5-4 and J is TRBJ1-2; 7 bases match TRBD1. Germline CDR1 is SGHNT and CDR2 is YYREEE (reference sequence). The CDR3 consists of 13 residues. The chain's CDR3 is CASSLTGLYDYTF. CDR3 bases: TGTGCCAGCAGCCTGACAGGGCTCTATGACTACACCTTC. Drawing the rest from reference TRBV5-4 and TRBJ1-2, the complete variable domain is ETGVTQSPTHLIKTRGQQVTLRCSSQSGHNTVSWYQQALGQGPQFIFQYYREEENGRGNFPPRFSGLQFPNYSSELNVNALELDDSALYLCASSLTGLYDYTFGSGTRLTVV.